The 3 T cell receptor beta chains below all came from one sample that was sequenced in a study of blood T cell repertoires in COVID-19. Sequencing was performed with immunoSEQ multiplex PCR; in TCRdb, only in-frame clones are kept and a portion is missing. The sample consists of about 90,000 clones, around 80% of them appearing once. Sequencing was carried out using peripheral blood. These receptors were collected from a man between 65 and 85 years old with acute or convalescent COVID-19.

The gene calls are TRBV10-3 and TRBJ1-4, with 9 bases aligning to TRBD1. Germline CDR1 reads ENHRY; CDR2 reads SYGVKD. CDR3 length equals 13 residues. The J segment lost 7 bases and the V segment lost 6 bases, leaving 3 bases of the junction unmatched. For the CDR3, the DNA is TGTGCCATCAGGCCGGGACAGGGTGAAAAACTGTTTTTT. It yields the protein CAIRPGQGEKLFF.

V usage is TRBV15 and J usage is TRBJ1-4; tentatively, D is TRBD1 (5 bases). The V end was cut by 0 bases, the J end by 7 bases, with 12 bases between. This CDR3 is built from 15 residues. Germline CDR1 and CDR2: LNHNV and YYDKDF (reference sequence). The CDR3 loop is CATSRDYGGSEKLFF. CDR3 nucleotide sequence: TGTGCCACCAGCAGAGATTACGGGGGTAGTGAAAAACTGTTTTTT. Based on the CDR3 plus reference TRBV15 and TRBJ1-4, the full variable domain is DAMVIQNPRYQVTQFGKPVTLSCSQTLNHNVMYWYQQKSSQAPKLLFHYYDKDFNNEADTPDNFQSRRPNTSFCFLDIRSPGLGDTAMYLCATSRDYGGSEKLFFGSGTQLSVL.

The genes are TRBV27 and TRBJ1-6; 8 bases align to TRBD1. The CDR3 consists of 16 residues. The V segment lost 3 bases and the J segment 9 bases; nucleotides outside the gene matches: 10. Germline CDR1 reads MNHEY; CDR2 reads SMNVEV (reference sequence). CDR3 loop: CASSLTSTGVGSPLHF. CDR3 bases: TGTGCCAGCAGTTTGACTTCGACAGGGGTGGGTTCACCCCTCCACTTT.